Listed below are T cell receptor beta chains from one sample, sequenced in a study of cytomegalovirus exposure and HLA in healthy donors. The method was immunoSEQ multiplex PCR; TCRdb's version includes in-frame clones alone and lacks a portion of them. The data hold about 360,000 clones, with 86% observed a single time. The source material was PBMCs. These receptors were obtained from a woman aged 18-30 years in good health and CMV-seronegative. CDR3s include the opening cysteine and the closing phenylalanine or tryptophan. The order of the fields is V gene, CDR3 length, clone size, J gene, D gene, CDR3 protein, CDR3 DNA. A D gene is named only where the DNA matches it firmly. Size values are once, few and many counts, or a class for expanded clones, and some rows have none.

>TRBV28|16|.|TRBJ2-1|TRBD1
CASSSTRDRGRDEQFF
TGTGCCAGCAGTTCAACGAGGGACAGAGGGCGCGATGAGCAGTTCTTC
>TRBV5-4|15|.|TRBJ1-4|.
CASSLIESTNEKLFF
TGTGCCAGCAGCTTGATTGAGTCAACTAATGAAAAACTGTTTTTT
>TRBV28|14|few|TRBJ2-7|TRBD2
CASSRTSGSYEQYF
TGTGCCAGCAGTCGGACTAGCGGGAGCTACGAGCAGTACTTC
>TRBV4-1|13|.|TRBJ2-5|.
CASSQGTSETQYF
TGCGCCAGCAGCCAGGGGACTTCGGAGACCCAGTACTTC
>TRBV27|17|.|TRBJ2-6|.
CASSSTPLLSGANVLTF
TGTGCCAGCAGTTCAACACCGCTCCTCTCTGGGGCCAACGTCCTGACTTTC
>TRBV28|19|.|TRBJ2-3|TRBD1
CASSFLRDRGITSTDTQYF
TGTGCCAGCAGTTTCCTCCGGGACAGGGGGATTACTAGCACAGATACGCAGTATTTT
>TRBV9|15|few|TRBJ1-2|.
CASSVGGNTNYGYTF
TGTGCCAGCAGCGTAGGGGGCAACACTAACTATGGCTACACCTTC
>TRBV6-1|13|few|TRBJ1-5|.
CASSEVESQPQHF
TGTGCCAGCAGTGAAGTTGAGAGTCAGCCCCAGCATTTT
>TRBV4-1|12|.|TRBJ2-7|.
CASSAQRGEQYF
TGCGCCAGCAGCGCTCAACGGGGCGAGCAGTACTTC
>TRBV29-1|15|.|TRBJ1-1|.
CSATLQGSKNTEAFF
TGCAGCGCCACCCTACAGGGTTCTAAGAACACTGAAGCTTTCTTT
>TRBV7-3|18|.|TRBJ2-2|TRBD1
CASSLGPYRGLNTGELFF
TGTGCCAGCAGCTTAGGACCGTACAGGGGTCTGAACACCGGGGAGCTGTTTTTT
>TRBV28|15|once|TRBJ2-7|TRBD1
CASTSEGTGDYEQYF
TGTGCCAGCACCTCGGAAGGGACAGGGGACTACGAGCAGTACTTC
>TRBV10-2|13|.|TRBJ2-5|.
CATETGVQETQYF
TGCGCCACCGAGACAGGAGTCCAAGAGACCCAGTACTTC
>TRBV13|15|.|TRBJ2-2|TRBD2
CASRLAGGNTGELFF
TGTGCCAGTAGACTAGCGGGAGGGAACACCGGGGAGCTGTTTTTT
>TRBV13|12|.|TRBJ1-1|.
CASSFRNTEAFF
TGTGCCAGCAGCTTCAGAAACACTGAAGCTTTCTTT
>TRBV19|17|few|TRBJ1-1|.
CASSMSRRGRGETEAFF
TGTGCCAGTAGTATGAGTCGTAGGGGCAGGGGTGAAACTGAAGCTTTCTTT
>TRBV6-5|15|.|TRBJ2-7|TRBD1
CASSYSGTGVYEQYF
TGTGCCAGCAGTTACTCGGGGACAGGGGTCTACGAGCAGTACTTC
>TRBV5-1|14|.|TRBJ2-1|TRBD1
CASSSGQVYNEQFF
TGCGCCAGCAGCTCGGGACAGGTCTACAATGAGCAGTTCTTC
>TRBV15|14|once|TRBJ2-3|.
CATSRESTTDTQYF
TGTGCCACCAGCAGAGAAAGCACCACAGATACGCAGTATTTT
>TRBV15|14|.|TRBJ2-1|.
CATEEGSSYNEQFF
TGTGCCACCGAGGAGGGGAGCTCCTACAATGAGCAGTTCTTC
>TRBV4-2|16|.|TRBJ2-2|TRBD1
CASSTRQGMNTGELFF
TGTGCCAGCAGCACCCGACAGGGAATGAACACCGGGGAGCTGTTTTTT
>TRBV4-1|15|.|TRBJ1-1|TRBD1
CASSSWTGRNTEAFF
TGCGCCAGCAGCAGTTGGACAGGGAGGAACACTGAAGCTTTCTTT
>TRBV13|17|.|TRBJ2-5|TRBD2
CASSQRGSGGLQETQYF
TGTGCCAGCAGCCAGAGGGGTAGCGGGGGGCTACAAGAGACCCAGTACTTC
>TRBV9|17|once|TRBJ2-7|TRBD1
CASSSNGGQGGQYEQYF
TGTGCCAGCAGCTCAAACGGAGGACAGGGGGGTCAATACGAGCAGTACTTC
>TRBV30|14|.|TRBJ2-1|.
CACLDGSSYNEQFF
TGTGCCTGTCTAGACGGGAGCTCCTACAATGAGCAGTTCTTC